This T cell receptor (beta chain) appears in the sequencing data of a study of T cells in Graves' hyperthyroidism and ophthalmopathy. Looking at the study overall: Peripheral blood was acquired at first diagnosis, ahead of any therapy whatsoever.

There were TCR beta CDR3 regions amplified from RNA transcripts. The HTBI set primed first-round TCR CDR3 RT-PCR. MiXCR was run by TCRdb on the multiplex PCR reads, yielding one entry per CDR3 protein. Among approximately 720,000 distinct CDR3 sequences, roughly a sixth were seen once, and the ten largest hold 16%. Uncontrolled infections, other autoimmune diseases, pregnancy or lactation led to exclusion of patients. Diagnoses rested on clinical symptoms, serum thyroxine and TRAb, thyroid ultrasound and orbital computed tomography. Blood from later-ophthalmopathy patients was taken at first hyperthyroidism diagnosis. As to this clonotype: Just one base apart from a much larger clone, this may be a read error.

This sequence originates from a woman aged 45 to 65 with Graves' hyperthyroidism that later progressed to Graves' ophthalmopathy. The material sequenced was blood.

CDR3 coding DNA: TGTGCCTGGACTGTCTCCGGAGAGATCCAGTACTTC. It translates to CAWTVSGEIQYF. The chain joins TRBV30 to TRBJ2-5, with no clear D. CDR1 and CDR2 (germline): GTSNPN, SVGIG (reference sequence). This CDR3 contains 12 residues.